This T cell receptor beta chain was recovered during a study of vaccination effects on CD4 cells after COVID-19. Study-wide results and limits: Substantial clonal contraction characterized both infection- and vaccine-induced clones late after vaccination.

Trimming removed 8 bases at V and 1 base at J, with 15 bases between. Per the germline V gene, CDR1 is MNHEY and CDR2 is SVGAGI. CDR3 size: 14 residues. Antigen-specific CD4+ T cells were first expanded with viral peptide pools by the ViraFEST assay and only then sequenced. CD4+ T cell isolation took place after 10 days of culture. None of these healthy vaccinees had been infected with SARS-CoV-2 before vaccination. They grew approximately 2.1 million PBMC in each well, adding 10 IU/ml IL-2 and about 9.5 ug/ml peptides. On day 3 and again on day 7, half the medium was replaced with IL-2 medium. The sample holds many counts of this clone. Its antigen is still unknown. The table came from immunoSEQ multiplex PCR; TCRdb's copy has only in-frame clones and leaves some out. Here the sample spans about 41,000 clones, more than 60% being singletons.

The sequencing here drew on CD4+ T cells from PBMCs cultured with HCoV-OC43 spike peptides, taken before COVID-19 vaccination. Specified subset: HCoV-OC43 spike overlapping peptide pool stimulation. The TCR sequence derives from a human donor who received a COVID-19 vaccine. J is TRBJ2-7 and V is TRBV6-5; D is unresolved. CDR3 loop: CASSEDVRSYEQYF. In DNA form, the CDR3 reads TGTGCCAGCTCCGAGGACGTGAGATCCTACGAGCAGTACTTC.